The 6 T cell receptor beta chains given below trace back to one sample, sequenced in a study of T-cell memory formation after mild COVID-19. TCRdb passed the 5' RACE reads through MiXCR, listing each CDR3 protein once. The sample gives a few hundred thousand distinct CDR3 sequences, 20% to 25% of which show up once; 21% is in the top ten. The sequencing input was PBMCs or a T cell subset sorted from them (not recorded which). These receptors were obtained from a man aged 18 to 35 who had mild COVID-19 (a few samples of this study predate the infection). Cell type and time point are not known.

This clonotype was found a few times. V gene TRBV12-3 or TRBV12-4 combines with J gene TRBJ2-1; tentative D call: TRBD2 (5 bases). V was clipped by 7 bases and J by 6 bases, with 25 bases between them. CDR3 length: 17 residues. CDR3 nucleotides: TGTGCCAGCACCAACGGACGCAGGACTTCGATTCGCAATGAGCAGTTCTTC. As protein: CASTNGRRTSIRNEQFF.

This clonotype was found a few times. V usage is TRBV6-2 or TRBV6-3 and J usage is TRBJ1-6; TRBD1 might be the D (5 bases). The germline V gene encodes CDR1 MNHEY and CDR2 SVGEGT. V dropped 9 bases and J dropped 0 bases, with 9 bases sitting between them. The CDR3 sequence is 14 residues long. Written as DNA, the CDR3 is TGTGCCAGTTCAGGGAGCTCCTATAATTCACCCCTCCACTTT. This gives the protein CASSGSSYNSPLHF.

This clonotype was observed a handful of times. The gene calls are TRBV6-4 and TRBJ2-3, with D tentatively TRBD2 (6 bases). The CDR3 has 14 amino acids. Germline V gene lookup returns CDR1 MRHNA and CDR2 SNTAGT. V was trimmed by 6 bases and J by 5 bases, leaving 15 bases between them. The CDR3 DNA reads as TGTGCCAGCAGCCGGGAGACCTCTCGAGATACGCAGTATTTT. Translated: CASSRETSRDTQYF.

This clonotype has just a few counts. The J gene is TRBJ2-2, the V gene TRBV14; D is tentatively TRBD1 or TRBD2 (5 bases each). V lost 6 bases and J lost 2, with 10 bases in between. Germline V gene data show CDR1 as SGHDN and CDR2 as FVKESK. The CDR3 contains 14 residues. CDR3 nucleotide sequence: TGTGCCAGCAGGAACGGGGCCAACACCGGGGAGCTGTTTTTT. Protein sequence: CASRNGANTGELFF. The full variable domain, completed using reference TRBV14 and TRBJ2-2, is EAGVTQFPSHSVIEKGQTVTLRCDPISGHDNLYWYRRVMGKEIKFLLHFVKESKQDESGMPNNRFLAERTGGTYSTLKVQPAELEDSGVYFCASRNGANTGELFFGEGSRLTVL.

This clonotype was picked up a small number of times. This CDR3 reads CATSAAGSSYNEQFF. CDR3 DNA sequence: TGTGCCACCAGTGCAGCGGGGAGCTCCTACAATGAGCAGTTCTTC. V and J are TRBV24-1 and TRBJ2-1; TRBD2 matches at 7 bases. The junction had 3 bases not matched to a gene; V was cut back by 5 bases and J by 0 bases. Germline lookup yields CDR1 KGHDR and CDR2 SFDVKD. CDR3 length: 15 residues.

This clonotype was observed a handful of times. The chain links TRBV20-1 to TRBJ2-5; possibly TRBD2 for D (7 bases). The CDR3 has 13 amino acids. V lost 6 bases to trimming and J lost 5 bases, with 16 bases between them. CDR1 is DFQATT, CDR2 SNEGSKA, per germline (reference sequence). CDR3 coding DNA: TGCAGTGCCCGGCGGGGGCCGAGGGAGACCCAGTACTTC. Protein: CSARRGPRETQYF.